The 18 T cell receptor beta chains reported below all come from one sample, sequenced in a study of T cells after yellow fever vaccination. TCRdb re-analysed the 5' RACE reads in MiXCR, keeping a single row per CDR3 protein. The sample lists 620,000 or so distinct CDR3 sequences; approximately 13% were seen once. This specimen consisted of PBMCs, obtained on the day of the yellow fever booster vaccination. These receptors were collected from a man aged 25-45 years who received the YFV17D yellow fever vaccine.

This clonotype has only a few counts. V is TRBV10-3 and J is TRBJ2-1; 10 bases map to TRBD2. The trim removed 4 bases at V and 4 bases at J, leaving 22 bases unmatched. Germline V gives CDR1 ENHRY, CDR2 SYGVKD. The CDR3 covers 21 residues. CDR3 sequence: CAISVNLSPTSGTSFYNEQFF. CDR3 nucleotide sequence: TGTGCCATCAGTGTAAATTTATCCCCAACTAGCGGGACTTCATTTTACAATGAGCAGTTCTTC.

This chain connects TRBV7-2 to TRBJ2-3, with D tentatively TRBD1 (6 bases). This CDR3 comprises 15 residues. Between the trimmed V and J ends, which lost 5 bases and 0 bases, there was a span of 12 bases. Germline CDR1 reads SGHTA; CDR2 reads FQGNSA. The CDR3 DNA reads TGTGCCAGCAGCCCAGGGACATATAGCACAGATACGCAGTATTTT. Amino acid sequence: CASSPGTYSTDTQYF.

This clonotype appeared a few times. V gene TRBV10-3 combines with J gene TRBJ2-7; possibly TRBD2 for D (6 bases). This CDR3 comprises 12 residues. Looked up from germline, CDR1 is ENHRY and CDR2 is SYGVKD. The V end lost 2 bases, the J end lost 6 bases, and 8 bases lay between the germline ends. CDR3 coding DNA: TGTGCCATCAGTGAGAAGCGGGCCGAGCAGTACTTC. Translation: CAISEKRAEQYF.

This clonotype occurred a few times. The rearrangement links TRBV4-3 to TRBJ1-1; D gene uncertain. Trimming stripped 5 bases from V and 1 base from J, with 11 bases between. The CDR3 is 14 amino acids. Germline values: CDR1 LGHNA, CDR2 YSLEER. The DNA of the CDR3 is TGCGCCAGCAGCTCGCCGGGAACGAACACTGAAGCTTTCTTT. This codes for CASSSPGTNTEAFF.

Only a few counts were recorded for this clonotype. The chain uses TRBV14 and TRBJ2-1; 13 bases are a match to TRBD2. Germline V gene lookup returns CDR1 SGHDN and CDR2 FVKESK. This CDR3 spans 15 amino acids. V shed 4 bases, J shed 6 bases, and the junction held 3 bases outside the gene matches. The CDR3, as DNA: TGTGCCAGCAGCCGGACTAGCGGGAGTCCCAATGAGCAGTTCTTC. Protein product: CASSRTSGSPNEQFF.

This clonotype was seen a handful of times. This rearrangement joins TRBV10-3 to TRBJ2-3; D ambiguous. The V gene lost 7 bases and the J gene lost 5 bases, with 7 bases spanning the gap. Germline V lookup: CDR1 ENHRY, CDR2 SYGVKD. The CDR3 runs 11 residues. The CDR3: CAINGVDTQYF. CDR3 nucleotides: TGTGCCATCAATGGGGTAGATACGCAGTATTTT.

This clonotype was detected many times. V usage is TRBV18 and J usage is TRBJ2-1, with TRBD2 identical over 9 bases. V lost 2 bases and J lost 5; bases outside the gene matches: 7. The germline V gene encodes CDR1 KGHSH and CDR2 LQKENI. This CDR3 has 16 residues. The CDR3 sequence is CASSPAVLAGNNEQFF. Written as DNA, the CDR3 is TGTGCCAGCTCACCAGCGGTTCTAGCGGGAAACAATGAGCAGTTCTTC.

This sequence joins TRBV12-3 or TRBV12-4 and TRBJ1-4, with 8 bases matching TRBD1. The junction had 6 bases not matched to a gene; V was cut back by 5 bases and J by 7 bases. The CDR3 covers 14 residues. DNA of the CDR3: TGTGCCAGCAGTCAGGGGGCGCAAGGTGAAAAACTGTTTTTT. Its translation is CASSQGAQGEKLFF.

This clonotype was detected ten times or more. V usage is TRBV4-3 and J usage is TRBJ2-5; 14 nucleotides line up with TRBD2. Germline V gene data show CDR1 as LGHNA and CDR2 as YSLEER. The CDR3 is 15 amino acids. J was trimmed by 5 bases and V by 1 base; bases with no gene match: 0. CDR3: CASSQGTSGRETQYF. CDR3 bases: TGCGCCAGCAGCCAAGGGACTAGCGGGAGGGAGACCCAGTACTTC.

This clonotype was counted many times. The chain combines TRBV5-6 with TRBJ2-2, with 10 nucleotides matching TRBD2. From germline, CDR1 is SGHDT and CDR2 YYEEEE. CDR3 size: 16 residues. V lost 9 bases to trimming and J lost 7 bases; unmatched junction nucleotides: 15. CDR3 amino acids: CATANGAGGPGGELFF. The CDR3 DNA is TGTGCCACCGCAAACGGAGCGGGAGGGCCCGGCGGGGAGCTGTTTTTT.

This clonotype was observed a handful of times. The rearrangement links TRBV6-5 to TRBJ2-1, with TRBD2 matching 9 bases. The J segment lost 7 bases and the V segment lost 2 bases, leaving 9 bases of the junction unmatched. CDR3 size: 16 residues. The germline V gene encodes CDR1 MNHEY and CDR2 SVGAGI. CDR3 region: CASSYGSGSGLNEQFF. The CDR3 DNA sequence: TGTGCCAGCAGTTACGGTAGCGGGAGCGGGCTAAATGAGCAGTTCTTC.

This clonotype has more than one count but fewer than ten. The V call is TRBV6-2 or TRBV6-3, the J call TRBJ1-1; weak D call: TRBD1 (5 bases). V was trimmed by 2 bases and J by 4 bases, leaving 17 bases between them. The germline V gene encodes CDR1 MNHEY and CDR2 SVGEGT. The length of the CDR3 is 16 residues. CDR3 DNA: TGTGCCAGCAGTTACGGGGGTACGACATACTTCACTGAAGCTTTCTTT. It is translated as CASSYGGTTYFTEAFF.

V is TRBV6-2 or TRBV6-3 and J is TRBJ2-5, with D perhaps matching TRBD1 (5 bases). CDR3 length: 15 amino acids. Germline V gene lookup returns CDR1 MNHEY and CDR2 SVGEGT. Trimming pared 6 bases from V and 5 bases from J, leaving 19 bases between. The CDR3 spells CASRTIQDMKETQYF. For the CDR3, the DNA is TGTGCCAGCAGGACAATACAGGATATGAAGGAGACCCAGTACTTC.

This clonotype was seen more than once but under ten times. The chain couples TRBV20-1 to TRBJ1-1; 7 bases are shared with TRBD1. V shed 1 base, J shed 5 bases, and the junction held 4 bases outside the gene matches. Germline assignment: CDR1 DFQATT and CDR2 SNEGSKA (reference sequence). This CDR3 region has 13 residues. As DNA, the CDR3 is TGCAGTGCTAGAGGGGGACAGTTGACTGAAGCTTTCTTT. It translates to CSARGGQLTEAFF.

In this sample, this clonotype turned up a few times. V usage is TRBV29-1 and J usage is TRBJ2-6, with D perhaps TRBD2 (6 bases). V dropped 0 bases and J dropped 4 bases, with 10 bases sitting between them. Germline V lookup: CDR1 SQVTM, CDR2 ANQGSEA. CDR3 length equals 15 residues. The CDR3 nucleotides read TGCAGCGTTGAAGATTGGGGGGTCGGGGCCAACGTCCTGACTTTC. It specifies CSVEDWGVGANVLTF.

The rearrangement uses TRBV7-2 and TRBJ2-5; D is possibly TRBD2 (5 bases). This CDR3 region has 15 residues. Germline V gene sequence: CDR1 SGHTA, CDR2 FQGNSA. V gave up 6 bases and J gave up 2 bases, with 16 bases separating them. The CDR3 spells CASSNGPERQETQYF. CDR3 nucleotide sequence: TGTGCCAGCAGTAACGGCCCTGAGCGGCAAGAGACCCAGTACTTC.

The table lists this clonotype with a few counts. The chain carries TRBV5-1 and TRBJ2-2; D gene ambiguous. The CDR3 totals 14 residues. The V gene lost 0 bases and the J gene lost 6 bases, with 9 bases spanning the gap. Germline CDR1 reads SGHRS; CDR2 reads YFSETQ. DNA for the CDR3: TGCGCCAGCAGCTTGGCAATGGAGTCCGGGGAGCTGTTTTTT. This sequence encodes CASSLAMESGELFF.

The chain carries TRBV27 and TRBJ2-1; TRBD2 aligns across 13 bases. The J segment lost 8 bases and the V segment lost 4 bases, leaving 8 bases of the junction unmatched. The CDR3 consists of 16 residues. Germline V gene data show CDR1 as MNHEY and CDR2 as SMNVEV (reference sequence). Written as DNA, the CDR3 is TGTGCCAGCAGTTCCCCCGGGACTAGCGGGAACTATGAGCAGTTCTTC. Residues: CASSSPGTSGNYEQFF.